These 22 T cell receptor beta chains came from one sample sequenced in a study of cytomegalovirus exposure and HLA in healthy donors. The study ran its PCR with 60 Vbeta and 13 Jbeta primers. Sequencing used immunoSEQ multiplex PCR; TCRdb keeps in-frame clones, though not all of them. The data hold fewer than 150,000 clones, with approximately 79% observed a single time. The sequenced material came from PBMCs. The receptors here all came from a man in his forties or fifties in good health and CMV-seropositive.

CDR3 DNA sequence: TGTGCCAGCAGCAAACTAGGAGCGCAAGAGACCCAGTACTTC. Its translation: CASSKLGAQETQYF. This rearrangement joins TRBV7-7 to TRBJ2-5; D might be TRBD2 (5 bases). The CDR3 covers 14 residues. With 5 bases removed from V and 2 bases from J, the gap between germline ends came to 12 bases. Germline-derived CDR1 and CDR2 are SSHAT and FNYEAQ (reference sequence).

The rearrangement joins TRBV29-1 to TRBJ2-2; D ambiguous. The germline V gene has CDR1 SQVTM and CDR2 ANQGSEA. V was pared by 4 bases and J by 3 bases, with 6 bases between. This CDR3 is built from 12 residues. The CDR3 reads CSVGEYTGELFF. The CDR3 DNA reads as TGCAGCGTTGGCGAGTACACCGGGGAGCTGTTTTTT.

The J gene is TRBJ2-1, the V gene TRBV9; 12 bases match TRBD2. The CDR3 totals 21 residues. The ends lost 2 bases at V and 0 bases at J; junction bases unmatched: 15. From germline, CDR1 is SGDLS and CDR2 YYNGEE. The DNA for the CDR3 is TGTGCCAGCAGCGTTCCCCTGACTAGCGGGAGACATACGAGCTCCTACAATGAGCAGTTCTTC. Translated, it gives CASSVPLTSGRHTSSYNEQFF.

The genes are TRBV6-1 and TRBJ1-4; D possibly corresponds to TRBD1 (5 bases). Germline-derived CDR1 and CDR2 are MNHNS and SASEGT. V lost 0 bases and J 7 bases, leaving 12 bases between the germline ends. There are 15 residues in the CDR3. DNA for the CDR3: TGTGCCAGCAGTGAAGCCGGCAGGGTCCGTGAAAAACTGTTTTTT. This codes for CASSEAGRVREKLFF.

CDR3 coding DNA: TGTGCCAGCAGTGAGGGGGCGAACACTGAAGCTTTCTTT. Its translation is CASSEGANTEAFF. The rearrangement joins TRBV25-1 to TRBJ1-1, with a possible D match to TRBD1 (6 bases). Germline V gene lookup returns CDR1 MGHDK and CDR2 SYGVNS. The CDR3 spans 13 residues. V lost 3 bases and J lost 1, with 6 bases in between.

The V call is TRBV21-1, the J call TRBJ2-6; the table names TRBD1, a call not compared with the DNA. TRBV21-1 is flagged as a pseudogene. The CDR3 has 15 amino acids. CDR3 amino acids: CASRDRGSGANVLTF. Here the CDR3 DNA reads TGTGCCAGCAGAGACAGGGGCTCTGGGGCCAACGTCCTGACTTTC.

This rearrangement joins TRBV18 to TRBJ2-7, with TRBD1 identical over 7 bases. CDR1 and CDR2 from the germline V gene are KGHSH and LQKENI. V was clipped by 2 bases and J by 1 base; unmatched bases: 8. This CDR3 spans 16 amino acids. CDR3 sequence reads: CASSPGRGSDSYEQYF. The CDR3 DNA follows: TGTGCCAGCTCACCAGGCAGGGGGTCTGATTCCTACGAGCAGTACTTC.

The sample holds many counts of this clone. This chain uses TRBV27 with TRBJ2-1; tentative D call: TRBD1 (5 bases). The germline V and J ends were trimmed by 3 bases and 1 base, with 10 bases remaining between them. Germline V gene data show CDR1 as MNHEY and CDR2 as SMNVEV (reference sequence). The CDR3 contains 15 residues. This CDR3 reads CASSLQGGSYNEQFF. The DNA of the CDR3 is TGTGCCAGCAGTTTGCAGGGTGGATCCTACAATGAGCAGTTCTTC.

This chain joins TRBV18 and TRBJ1-4; D possibly corresponds to TRBD1 (5 bases). V lost 6 bases and J 4 bases, leaving 9 bases between the germline ends. From germline, CDR1 is KGHSH and CDR2 LQKENI. CDR3 length equals 13 residues. CDR3 nucleotides: TGTGCCAGCTCGCGGGACCTTAATGAAAAACTGTTTTTT. This sequence encodes CASSRDLNEKLFF. The variable domain in full, completed from reference TRBV18 and TRBJ1-4, reads NAGVMQNPRHLVRRRGQEARLRCSPMKGHSHVYWYRQLPEEGLKFMVYLQKENIIDESGMPKERFSAEFPKEGPSILRIQQVVRGDSAAYFCASSRDLNEKLFFGSGTQLSVL.

This clone occurred a few times. The chain has TRBV18 and TRBJ1-1, with D possibly being TRBD1 (6 bases). The CDR3 runs 18 residues. In germline, CDR1 is KGHSH, CDR2 LQKENI. The V end lost 1 base, the J end lost 0 bases, and 18 bases lay between the germline ends. CDR3 sequence: CASSPQIITGIMNTEAFF. The CDR3 region has the DNA TGTGCCAGCTCACCACAGATAATCACAGGGATTATGAACACTGAAGCTTTCTTT. Based on the CDR3 plus reference TRBV18 and TRBJ1-1, the full variable domain is NAGVMQNPRHLVRRRGQEARLRCSPMKGHSHVYWYRQLPEEGLKFMVYLQKENIIDESGMPKERFSAEFPKEGPSILRIQQVVRGDSAAYFCASSPQIITGIMNTEAFFGQGTRLTVV.

This rearrangement joins TRBV14 to TRBJ2-7; 7 positions agree with TRBD1. The CDR3 has 13 amino acids. The ends lost 8 bases at V and 3 bases at J; junction bases unmatched: 7. In germline, CDR1 is SGHDN, CDR2 FVKESK. CDR3 residues: CASRPTGIYEQYF. The CDR3 bases are TGTGCCAGCCGACCGACAGGGATCTACGAGCAGTACTTC.

The rearrangement joins TRBV6-6 to TRBJ2-7; 7 bases are a match to TRBD1. The CDR3 is 12 residues long. From germline, CDR1 is MNHNY and CDR2 SVGAGI (reference sequence). The trim removed 6 bases at V and 3 bases at J, leaving 2 bases unmatched. The CDR3 region is CASSRQGYEQYF. In DNA, the CDR3 is TGTGCCAGCAGCAGACAGGGCTACGAGCAGTACTTC.

This clone was seen only a few times. The J gene is TRBJ2-3, the V gene TRBV7-9, with 9 bases identical to TRBD2. Germline-derived CDR1 and CDR2 are SEHNR and FQNEAQ (reference sequence). V lost 6 bases, J lost 5 bases, and 6 bases stayed unmatched. CDR3 length: 14 residues. CDR3 nucleotides: TGTGCCAGCAGGTCGACTAGCGGTATAGATACGCAGTATTTT. Encoded protein: CASRSTSGIDTQYF.

The chain is built from TRBV30 and TRBJ2-7; 9 bases agree with TRBD1. The germline V gene encodes CDR1 GTSNPN and CDR2 SVGIG (reference sequence). This CDR3 contains 15 residues. After removal of 2 bases from V and 1 base from J, the junction contained 6 bases not matched to a gene. The CDR3 region is CAWSNGQGPSYEQYF. CDR3 DNA sequence: TGTGCCTGGAGTAACGGACAGGGGCCGTCCTACGAGCAGTACTTC.

This clone appeared a few times. The chain couples TRBV4-2 to TRBJ2-1, with D unclear. V lost 0 bases, J lost 5 bases, and 5 bases lay in between. This CDR3 is built from 13 residues. CDR1 is LGHNA, CDR2 YNFKEQ, per germline. The CDR3 bases are TGTGCCAGCAGCCAAGAGTGGCACAATGAGCAGTTCTTC. Translated: CASSQEWHNEQFF.

V and J are TRBV27 and TRBJ2-7, with 14 bases that match TRBD2. Per germline, CDR1 MNHEY and CDR2 SMNVEV (reference sequence). Unmatched junction bases numbered 6, after V lost 6 bases and J lost 5 bases. This CDR3 is 15 amino acids long. The CDR3 sequence is CASSVGTSGSHEQYF. Written as DNA, the CDR3 is TGTGCCAGCAGCGTCGGGACTAGCGGGAGCCACGAGCAGTACTTC.

This chain uses TRBV2 with TRBJ2-1; 12 bases map to TRBD2. V trimming: 0 bases; J trimming: 2 bases; junction bases outside the gene matches: 17. The CDR3 runs 22 residues. The germline gives CDR1 SNHLY, CDR2 FYNNEI. For the CDR3, the DNA is TGTGCCAGCAGTGAAGCCCAGGCGGATACTAGCGGGAGGTCCTCCGCCTACAATGAGCAGTTCTTC. It is translated as CASSEAQADTSGRSSAYNEQFF.

The V gene is TRBV7-2, the J gene TRBJ2-7, with D possibly TRBD2 on 6 matching bases. The CDR3 totals 12 residues. The V end lost 11 bases, the J end lost 0 bases, and 11 bases lay between the germline ends. Looked up from germline, CDR1 is SGHTA and CDR2 is FQGNSA. The CDR3 nucleotides read TGTGCCGCCCGGGACTTCTCCTACGAGCAGTACTTC. Protein sequence: CAARDFSYEQYF. Using reference TRBV7-2 and TRBJ2-7 for the parts outside the CDR3, the full variable domain is GAGVSQSPSNKVTEKGKDVELRCDPISGHTALYWYRQSLGQGLEFLIYFQGNSAPDKSGLPSDRFSAERTGGSVSTLTIQRTQQEDSAVYLCAARDFSYEQYFGPGTRLTVT.

This sequence joins TRBV2 and TRBJ2-3; TRBD2 agrees at 8 bases. Losses at the gene ends were 5 bases for V and 3 bases for J; bases not matched to a gene: 7. Germline V lookup: CDR1 SNHLY, CDR2 FYNNEI. The CDR3 covers 15 residues. CDR3 nucleotide sequence: TGTGCCAGCAGTCCTCCGGGACTAGGAACAGATACGCAGTATTTT. The encoded protein is CASSPPGLGTDTQYF.

The chain recombines TRBV5-1 with TRBJ2-2; 9 positions match TRBD1. CDR3 length: 19 amino acids. The V segment lost 3 bases and the J segment 0 bases; nucleotides outside the gene matches: 12. Germline assignment: CDR1 SGHRS and CDR2 YFSETQ. The CDR3 region has the DNA TGCGCCAGCAGCTGGGACAGGACAGGGGCGAAAGCGAACACCGGGGAGCTGTTTTTT. It is translated as CASSWDRTGAKANTGELFF.

Of note for this clone: One end of the junction is discordant with germline, which a read error may explain. The chain joins TRBV7-9 to TRBJ1-2, with a possible D match to TRBD1 (6 bases). This CDR3 is built from 15 residues. Germline lookup yields CDR1 SEHNR and CDR2 FQNEAQ (reference sequence). The DNA of the CDR3 is TGTGCCAGCAGCCCGCAAGGGGGGGCGAACGAGCGCACCGACTTC. This codes for CASSPQGGANERTDF.

This clone was counted only a few times. The V gene is TRBV15, the J gene TRBJ2-7; tentative D call: TRBD2 (5 bases). The CDR3 is 14 amino acids. The germline gives CDR1 LNHNV, CDR2 YYDKDF (reference sequence). Trimming cost V 7 bases and J 4 bases, with 17 bases left between them. The CDR3 bases are TGTGCCACCAAGACGGGAAAAGGCCAATACGAGCAGTACTTC. Protein product: CATKTGKGQYEQYF.